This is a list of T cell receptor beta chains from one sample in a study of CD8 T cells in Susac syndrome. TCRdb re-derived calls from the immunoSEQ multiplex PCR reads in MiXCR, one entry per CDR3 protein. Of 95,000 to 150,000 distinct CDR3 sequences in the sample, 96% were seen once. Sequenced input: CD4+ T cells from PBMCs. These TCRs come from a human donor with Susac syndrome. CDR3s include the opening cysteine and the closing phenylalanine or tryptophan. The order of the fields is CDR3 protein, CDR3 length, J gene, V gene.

cdr3_aa: CASSRTVQETQYF
cdr3_length: 13
j_call: TRBJ2-5
v_call: TRBV28

cdr3_aa: CASSLRLRYNEQFF
cdr3_length: 14
j_call: TRBJ2-1
v_call: TRBV5-6

cdr3_aa: CASSEGASYEQYF
cdr3_length: 13
j_call: TRBJ2-7
v_call: TRBV2

cdr3_aa: CSVESAYGYTF
cdr3_length: 11
j_call: TRBJ1-2
v_call: TRBV29-1

cdr3_aa: CASSQTGGTSGYTF
cdr3_length: 14
j_call: TRBJ1-2
v_call: TRBV3-1

cdr3_aa: CASSEYPPGSLKQFF
cdr3_length: 15
j_call: TRBJ2-1
v_call: TRBV25-1

cdr3_aa: CSVSQQQETQYF
cdr3_length: 12
j_call: TRBJ2-5
v_call: TRBV29-1

cdr3_aa: CASSYSYGFNQPQHF
cdr3_length: 15
j_call: TRBJ1-5
v_call: TRBV6-5

cdr3_aa: CSARDAQGQGYTF
cdr3_length: 13
j_call: TRBJ1-2
v_call: TRBV20-1

cdr3_aa: CASSLGGRTEAFF
cdr3_length: 13
j_call: TRBJ1-1
v_call: TRBV7-2

cdr3_aa: CASSVSGTQETQYF
cdr3_length: 14
j_call: TRBJ2-5
v_call: TRBV6-5

cdr3_aa: CSAWTGQAGELFF
cdr3_length: 13
j_call: TRBJ2-2
v_call: TRBV20-1

cdr3_aa: CASSIGGGYTF
cdr3_length: 11
j_call: TRBJ1-2
v_call: TRBV19

cdr3_aa: CASSLEGVETQYF
cdr3_length: 13
j_call: TRBJ2-5
v_call: TRBV5-6

cdr3_aa: CASSPKRQGNEQYF
cdr3_length: 14
j_call: TRBJ2-7
v_call: TRBV6-6

cdr3_aa: CASMGGASGNQPQHF
cdr3_length: 15
j_call: TRBJ1-5
v_call: TRBV27

cdr3_aa: CSARAGPFSAHF
cdr3_length: 12
j_call: TRBJ2-7
v_call: TRBV20-1

cdr3_aa: CATSWTGEDQPQHF
cdr3_length: 14
j_call: TRBJ1-5
v_call: TRBV24-1

cdr3_aa: CASRTPWEGPAKDTQYF
cdr3_length: 17
j_call: TRBJ2-3
v_call: TRBV4-1

cdr3_aa: CSAPWTGGPVDTQYF
cdr3_length: 15
j_call: TRBJ2-3
v_call: TRBV20-1

cdr3_aa: CASSHLLGGNLYEQYF
cdr3_length: 16
j_call: TRBJ2-7
v_call: TRBV4-2

cdr3_aa: CASSQVGGTGYGYTF
cdr3_length: 15
j_call: TRBJ1-2
v_call: TRBV4-1

cdr3_aa: CATSRGEGGTEAFF
cdr3_length: 14
j_call: TRBJ1-1
v_call: TRBV24-1

cdr3_aa: CSVEFGGSYEQYF
cdr3_length: 13
j_call: TRBJ2-7
v_call: TRBV29-1

cdr3_aa: CAWRDNPLDWRMSDTQYF
cdr3_length: 18
j_call: TRBJ2-3
v_call: TRBV30

cdr3_aa: CASSQSGLGIQYF
cdr3_length: 13
j_call: TRBJ2-4
v_call: TRBV3-1

cdr3_aa: CASSHQGLGETQYF
cdr3_length: 14
j_call: TRBJ2-5
v_call: TRBV13

cdr3_aa: CASSLDRGDTGELFF
cdr3_length: 15
j_call: TRBJ2-2
v_call: TRBV5-1

cdr3_aa: CASSSGPRSSYNEQFF
cdr3_length: 16
j_call: TRBJ2-1
v_call: TRBV5-1